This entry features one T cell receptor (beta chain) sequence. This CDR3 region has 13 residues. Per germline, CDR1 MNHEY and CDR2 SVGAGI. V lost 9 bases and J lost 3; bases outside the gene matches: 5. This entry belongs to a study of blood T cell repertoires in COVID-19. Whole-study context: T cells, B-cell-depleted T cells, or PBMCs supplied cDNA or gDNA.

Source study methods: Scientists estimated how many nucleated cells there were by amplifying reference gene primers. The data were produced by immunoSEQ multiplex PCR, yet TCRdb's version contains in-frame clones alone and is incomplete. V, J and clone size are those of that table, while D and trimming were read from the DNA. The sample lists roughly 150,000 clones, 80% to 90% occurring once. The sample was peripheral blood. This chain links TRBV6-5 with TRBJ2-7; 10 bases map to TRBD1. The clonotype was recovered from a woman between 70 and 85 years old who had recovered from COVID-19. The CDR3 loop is CASRQGAVYEQYF. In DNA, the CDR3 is TGTGCCAGTCGACAGGGGGCGGTCTACGAGCAGTACTTC.